This is a list of T cell receptor beta chains from one sample in a study of T cells in Graves' hyperthyroidism and ophthalmopathy. TCRdb passed the multiplex PCR reads through MiXCR, listing each CDR3 protein once. The data hold 500,000 to 600,000 distinct CDR3 sequences, with about 20% observed a single time. The sample taken for sequencing was blood. The source is a man aged 40-55 years with Graves' ophthalmopathy. The CDR3 runs from the conserved cysteine through the conserved F or W. A D gene is named only where the DNA matches it firmly. Size is stated for part of the rows, as once, few or many counts, or as a class when the clone is expanded.

J	size	V	D	length	DNA	CDR3
TRBJ1-4	NA	TRBV20-1	NA	14	TGCAGTGCTCCGAGTTCGAGGGATGGGGAAAAACTGTTTTTT	CSAPSSRDGEKLFF
TRBJ2-1	few	TRBV2	NA	14	TGTGCCAGCCCTGCCTGGAATACCTACAATGAGCAGTTCTTC	CASPAWNTYNEQFF
TRBJ2-3	many	TRBV2	NA	15	TGTGCCAGCAGCCTTAAACGGGGTAGCACAGATACGCAGTATTTT	CASSLKRGSTDTQYF
TRBJ1-1	many	TRBV28	NA	11	TGTGCCAGCAGTCAAACAGGGTGGGCTTTCTTT	CASSQTGWAFF
TRBJ2-7	NA	TRBV20-1	NA	13	TGCAGTGCTGAAGGACGAAACTCCTACGAGCAGTACTTC	CSAEGRNSYEQYF
TRBJ2-3	many	TRBV12-3/TRBV12-4	TRBD2	16	TGTGCCAGCAGTTTCCAAGCGGGAGGGCCCGGAGATACGCAGTATTTT	CASSFQAGGPGDTQYF
TRBJ2-2	few	TRBV7-2	NA	16	TGTGCCAGCAGCTTAAACAGGGCAATTAACACCGGGGAGCTGTTTTTT	CASSLNRAINTGELFF
TRBJ2-6	NA	TRBV27	NA	16	TGTGCCAGCAGTTGGACAGACTCTCTGATTGGTGGCGTCCTGACTTTC	CASSWTDSLIGGVLTF
TRBJ2-3	many	TRBV12-3/TRBV12-4	NA	15	TGTGCCAGCAGCAAATCAGGGATAGGCACAGATACGCAGTATTTT	CASSKSGIGTDTQYF
TRBJ2-7	many	TRBV11-2	TRBD1	14	TGTGCCAGCAGCTTGACAGGGTCAAAGGCCGAGCAGTACTTC	CASSLTGSKAEQYF
TRBJ1-1	many	TRBV7-3	TRBD1	17	TGTGCCAGCAGCCCCCATCATACAGGGGCGTTGAACACTGAAGCTTTCTTT	CASSPHHTGALNTEAFF
TRBJ1-3	once	TRBV6-2/TRBV6-3	NA	19	TGTGCCAGCAGTGTGGTCAGTAGTGAAGGGGCGAACTCTGGAAACACCATATATTTT	CASSVVSSEGANSGNTIYF
TRBJ2-3	few	TRBV12-3/TRBV12-4	NA	14	TGTGCCAGCAGTTTTGGCGGGGTAGGAGATACGCAGTATTTT	CASSFGGVGDTQYF
TRBJ2-7	NA	TRBV4-1	NA	13	TGCGCCAGCAGCCTCCGGGCTGGCGCGGGGCGGTACTTC	CASSLRAGAGRYF
TRBJ1-6	NA	TRBV4-1	NA	15	TGCGCCAGCAGGCCAAGGGAGGGCCGGAATTCACCCCTCCACTTT	CASRPREGRNSPLHF
TRBJ1-6	few	TRBV28	NA	12	TGTGCCAGCAGTTTTTCGGTCCGCGCCCTCCACTTT	CASSFSVRALHF
TRBJ1-2	NA	TRBV28	NA	17	TGTGCCAGCAGTCCCCCCCCCGGGACCCAGACCGGGACACACTACACCTTC	CASSPPPGTQTGTHYTF
TRBJ1-2	NA	TRBV20-1	NA	13	TGCAGTGCTAGCGACTCCTGGAACCTCGGCTACACCTTC	CSASDSWNLGYTF
TRBJ2-3	many	TRBV3-1	TRBD2	17	TGTGCCAGCAGCCAAGATACTAGCGGGCACACCACAGATACGCAGTATTTT	CASSQDTSGHTTDTQYF
TRBJ2-3	many	TRBV7-8	NA	16	TGTGCCAGCAGCTTTGGTGGGGCCAGCCGAGCAGATACGCAGTATTTT	CASSFGGASRADTQYF
TRBJ2-7	NA	TRBV4-1	NA	13	TGCGCCAGCAGCCCCCGGGTTCTCTACGAGCAGTACTTC	CASSPRVLYEQYF
TRBJ2-1	many	TRBV20-1	TRBD2	15	TGCAGTGCCTCCCTTAGCGGGAGGGCCATGAATGAGCAGTTCTTC	CSASLSGRAMNEQFF
TRBJ2-7	NA	TRBV18	TRBD2	18	TGTGCCAGCTCACCACCGGGTAGGAGCGGGAGGAGCTCCTACGAGCAGTACTTC	CASSPPGRSGRSSYEQYF
TRBJ2-1	few	TRBV27	TRBD1	17	TGTGCCAGCAGTTTAAGGCCCTCGGGACAGGGTACCCATGAGCAGTTCTTC	CASSLRPSGQGTHEQFF
TRBJ2-6	NA	TRBV27	NA	17	TGTGCCAGCAGGTCGGAGCGGCGGGACTCTGGGGCCAACGTCCTGACTTTC	CASRSERRDSGANVLTF
TRBJ2-5	many	TRBV3-1	NA	14	TGTGCCAGCAGCCAAGGAGGGTCCGACAAGACCCAGTACTTC	CASSQGGSDKTQYF
TRBJ2-7	few	TRBV4-1	NA	13	TGCGCCAGCAGCCGCCGGACCACCTACGAGCAGTACTTC	CASSRRTTYEQYF
TRBJ2-7	few	TRBV7-2	NA	14	TGTGCCAGCAGCTCGGGTCCTCAAAACTACGAGCAGTACTTC	CASSSGPQNYEQYF
TRBJ2-2	few	TRBV28	NA	13	TGTGCCAGCACTCTGGAGGTGACCGGGGAGCTGTTTTTT	CASTLEVTGELFF
TRBJ2-3	few	TRBV9	TRBD2	14	TGTGCCAGCAAAGCGGGAGAGGACACAGATACGCAGTATTTT	CASKAGEDTDTQYF
TRBJ2-7	NA	TRBV5-1	NA	14	TGTGCCAGCAGCTCTCCGGGACGGACCTACGAGCAGTACTTC	CASSSPGRTYEQYF
TRBJ2-3	many	TRBV28	TRBD2	17	TGTGCCAGCACCGCCTTGCAGACTAGCGGGAGCACAGATACGCAGTATTTT	CASTALQTSGSTDTQYF
TRBJ2-5	many	TRBV5-6	TRBD2	16	TGTGCCAGCAGCGTTGGAGGGACTAGCGTCTGGGAGACCCAGTACTTC	CASSVGGTSVWETQYF
TRBJ1-1	many	TRBV3-1	NA	13	TGTGCCAGCAGCGCAACAGAGAACACTGAAGCTTTCTTT	CASSATENTEAFF
TRBJ1-1	NA	TRBV19	NA	13	TGTGCCAGTAGTACAGGGATCGACACTGAAGCTTTCTTT	CASSTGIDTEAFF
TRBJ1-6	NA	TRBV7-9	NA	16	TGTGCCAGCAGCCCCTATGGTCCGGGGGTATTTTCACCCCTCCACTTT	CASSPYGPGVFSPLHF
TRBJ2-1	many	TRBV20-1	TRBD2	12	TGCAGTGCTATAGCGGGGAACAATGAGCAGTTCTTC	CSAIAGNNEQFF
TRBJ2-1	few	TRBV7-3	NA	17	TGTGCCAGCAGCCCAAATAGCGGAAACTTTATGTACAATGAGCAGTTCTTC	CASSPNSGNFMYNEQFF
TRBJ1-4	NA	TRBV11-2	NA	15	TGTGCCAGCAGCCTCCGACGAGGACCTAATGAAAAACTGTTTTTT	CASSLRRGPNEKLFF
TRBJ2-3	many	TRBV9	NA	13	TGTGCCAGCAGCGAGGGGGGGCCAGATACGCAGTATTTT	CASSEGGPDTQYF
TRBJ2-7	few	TRBV6-1	NA	14	TGTGCCAGCAATACCGGGATCCCCGGAGGAGAGCAGTACTTC	CASNTGIPGGEQYF
TRBJ2-7	few	TRBV13	NA	12	TGTGCCAGCAGCTTGAGCCTAAACGAGCAGTACTTC	CASSLSLNEQYF
TRBJ2-7	few	TRBV6-1	NA	15	TGTGCCAGCAGTGAAGCGGGGGCGAGGGTGAGGGAGCAGTACTTC	CASSEAGARVREQYF
TRBJ2-7	NA	TRBV27	TRBD2	18	TGTGCCAGCAGTTTCCTTACTAGCGGGGGCCCGAGTGGGGGAGAGCAGTACTTC	CASSFLTSGGPSGGEQYF